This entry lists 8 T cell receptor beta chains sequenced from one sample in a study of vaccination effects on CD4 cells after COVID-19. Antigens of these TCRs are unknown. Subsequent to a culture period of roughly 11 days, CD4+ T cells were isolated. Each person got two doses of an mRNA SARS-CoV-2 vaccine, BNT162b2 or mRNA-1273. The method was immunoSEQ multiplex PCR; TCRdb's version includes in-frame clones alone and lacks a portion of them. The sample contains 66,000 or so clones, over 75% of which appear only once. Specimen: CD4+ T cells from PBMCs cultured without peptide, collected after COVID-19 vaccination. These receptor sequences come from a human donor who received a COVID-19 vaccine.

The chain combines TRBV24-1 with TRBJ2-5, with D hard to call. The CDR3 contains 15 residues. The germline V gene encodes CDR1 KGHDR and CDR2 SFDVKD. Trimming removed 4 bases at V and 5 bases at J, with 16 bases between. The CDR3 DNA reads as TGTGCCACCAGTGACGTGGGCGCCAAGTCCGAGACCCAGTACTTC. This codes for CATSDVGAKSETQYF.

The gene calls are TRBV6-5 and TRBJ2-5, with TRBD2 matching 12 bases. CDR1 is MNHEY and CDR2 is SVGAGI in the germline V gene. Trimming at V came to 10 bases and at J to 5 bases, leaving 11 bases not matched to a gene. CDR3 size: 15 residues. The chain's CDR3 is CATRLAGAASETQYF. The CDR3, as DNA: TGTGCCACCCGACTAGCGGGGGCGGCTTCCGAGACCCAGTACTTC.

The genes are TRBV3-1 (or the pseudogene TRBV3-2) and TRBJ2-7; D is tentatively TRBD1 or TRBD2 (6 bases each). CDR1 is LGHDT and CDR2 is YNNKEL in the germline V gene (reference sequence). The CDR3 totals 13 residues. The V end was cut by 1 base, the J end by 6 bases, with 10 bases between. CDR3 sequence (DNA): TGTGCCAGCAGCCAAGGAGGGGGGCGCGAGCAGTACGTC. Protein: CASSQGGGREQYV.

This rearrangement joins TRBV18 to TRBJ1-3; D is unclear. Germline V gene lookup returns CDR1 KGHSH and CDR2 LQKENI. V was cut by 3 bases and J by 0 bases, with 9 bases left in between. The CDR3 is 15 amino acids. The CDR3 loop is CASSPSSSSGNTIYF. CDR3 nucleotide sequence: TGTGCCAGCTCACCTTCTTCCAGCTCTGGAAACACCATATATTTT.

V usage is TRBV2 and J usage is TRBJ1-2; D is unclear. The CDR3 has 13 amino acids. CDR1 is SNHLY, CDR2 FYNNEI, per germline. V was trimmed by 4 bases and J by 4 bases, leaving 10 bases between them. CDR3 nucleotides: TGTGCCAGCAGTGTAGAACGGGTCTATGGCTACACCTTC. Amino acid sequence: CASSVERVYGYTF.

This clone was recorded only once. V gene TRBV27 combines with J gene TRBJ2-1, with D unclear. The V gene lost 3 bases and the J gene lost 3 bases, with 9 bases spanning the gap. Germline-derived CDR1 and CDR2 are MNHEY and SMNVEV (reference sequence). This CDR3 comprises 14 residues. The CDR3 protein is CASSFLGYYNEQFF. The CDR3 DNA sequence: TGTGCCAGCAGTTTCCTGGGGTACTACAATGAGCAGTTCTTC.

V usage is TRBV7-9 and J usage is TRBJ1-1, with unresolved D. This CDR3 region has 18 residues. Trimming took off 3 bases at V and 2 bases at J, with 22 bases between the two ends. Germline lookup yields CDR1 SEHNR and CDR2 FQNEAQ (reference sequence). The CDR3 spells CASSFFPPGSISNTEAFF. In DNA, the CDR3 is TGTGCCAGCAGCTTTTTTCCCCCGGGATCCATTTCTAACACTGAAGCTTTCTTT.

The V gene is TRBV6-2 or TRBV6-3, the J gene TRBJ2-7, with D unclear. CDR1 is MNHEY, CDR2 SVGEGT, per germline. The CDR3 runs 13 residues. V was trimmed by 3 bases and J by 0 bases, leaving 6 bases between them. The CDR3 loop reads CASSYRPSYEQYV. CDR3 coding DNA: TGTGCCAGCAGTTATAGGCCCTCCTACGAGCAGTACGTC.